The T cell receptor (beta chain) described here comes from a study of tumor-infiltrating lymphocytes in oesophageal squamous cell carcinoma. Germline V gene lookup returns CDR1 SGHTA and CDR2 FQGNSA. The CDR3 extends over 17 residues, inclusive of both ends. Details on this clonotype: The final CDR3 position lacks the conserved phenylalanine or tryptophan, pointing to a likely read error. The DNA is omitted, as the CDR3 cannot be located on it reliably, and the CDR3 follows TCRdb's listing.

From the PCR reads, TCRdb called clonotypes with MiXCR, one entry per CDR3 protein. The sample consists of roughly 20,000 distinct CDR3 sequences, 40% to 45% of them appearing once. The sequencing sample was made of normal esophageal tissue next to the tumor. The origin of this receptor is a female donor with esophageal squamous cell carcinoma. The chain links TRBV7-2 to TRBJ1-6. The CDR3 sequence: CASSLGWEGLYEQYFGA.